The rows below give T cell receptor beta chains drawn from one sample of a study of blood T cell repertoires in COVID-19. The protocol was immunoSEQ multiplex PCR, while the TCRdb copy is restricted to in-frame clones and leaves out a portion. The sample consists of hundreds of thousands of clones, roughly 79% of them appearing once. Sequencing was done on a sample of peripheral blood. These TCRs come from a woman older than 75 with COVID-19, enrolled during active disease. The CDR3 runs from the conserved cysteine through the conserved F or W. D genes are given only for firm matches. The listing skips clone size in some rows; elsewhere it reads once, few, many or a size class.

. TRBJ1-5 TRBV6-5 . CASSYSSREQPQHF TGTGCCAGCAGTTACTCGAGTCGGGAACAGCCCCAGCATTTT
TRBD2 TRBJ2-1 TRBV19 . CASSMIQRLADYNEQFF TGTGCCAGTAGTATGATCCAAAGACTAGCGGACTACAATGAGCAGTTCTTC
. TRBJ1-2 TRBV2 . CASTPRDYGYTF TGTGCCAGCACTCCCAGGGACTATGGCTACACCTTC
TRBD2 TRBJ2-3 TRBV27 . CASSPGPGLAGWADTQYF TGTGCCAGCAGTCCAGGTCCGGGACTAGCGGGGTGGGCAGATACGCAGTATTTT
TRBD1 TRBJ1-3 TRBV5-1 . CASSPDADRAGNTIYF TGCGCCAGCAGCCCGGACGCGGACAGGGCGGGAAACACCATATATTTT
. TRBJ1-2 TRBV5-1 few CASSLGYRGSYTF TGCGCCAGCAGCTTGGGGTACCGGGGAAGCTACACCTTC
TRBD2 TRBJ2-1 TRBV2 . CASTLLAGNNEQFF TGTGCCAGCACGCTTTTAGCGGGAAACAATGAGCAGTTCTTC
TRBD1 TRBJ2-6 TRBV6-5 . CASNPDRAGANVLTF TGTGCCAGCAACCCGGACAGGGCAGGGGCCAACGTCCTGACTTTC
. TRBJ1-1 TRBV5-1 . CASSTSQPGLNTEAFF TGCGCCAGCAGCACCTCCCAACCGGGGTTGAACACTGAAGCTTTCTTT
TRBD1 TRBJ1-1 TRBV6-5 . CASSYSPTRTGITFF TGTGCCAGCAGTTACAGCCCAACTCGGACAGGGATAACTTTCTTT
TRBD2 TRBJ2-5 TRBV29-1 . CSVAGGPETQYF TGCAGCGTGGCGGGGGGGCCGGAGACCCAGTACTTC
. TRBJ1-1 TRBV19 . CASSIDYPGSEAFF TGTGCCAGTAGTATAGATTACCCAGGGTCTGAAGCTTTCTTT
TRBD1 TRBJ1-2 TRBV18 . CASSLFETGGYGYTF TGTGCCAGCTCACTCTTCGAGACAGGGGGCTATGGCTACACCTTC
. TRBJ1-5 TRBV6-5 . CASTLEGRGQPQHF TGTGCCAGCACCCTCGAGGGCAGGGGTCAGCCCCAGCATTTT
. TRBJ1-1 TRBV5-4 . CASSFGQTNTEAFF TGTGCCAGCAGCTTCGGACAAACGAACACTGAAGCTTTCTTT
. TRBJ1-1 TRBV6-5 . CASNQPLRAPEAFF TGTGCCAGCAACCAACCCCTCAGGGCCCCTGAAGCTTTCTTT
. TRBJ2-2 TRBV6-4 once CASSDSTGPGFTGELFF TGTGCCAGCAGTGACTCGACCGGGCCAGGGTTCACCGGGGAGCTGTTTTTT
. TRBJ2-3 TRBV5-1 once CASSYWEEDTQYF TGCGCCAGCAGCTATTGGGAGGAGGATACGCAGTATTTT
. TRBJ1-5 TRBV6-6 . CASSLQGGQPQHF TGTGCCAGCAGTCTACAGGGTGGGCAGCCCCAGCATTTT
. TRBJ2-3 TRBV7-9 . CGAGYTDTQYF TGTGGCGCAGGGTATACAGATACGCAGTATTTT
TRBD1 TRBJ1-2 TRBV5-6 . CASSFADVGGAGGYTF TGTGCCAGCAGCTTTGCGGATGTAGGGGGCGCGGGAGGCTACACCTTC
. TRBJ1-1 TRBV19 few CASREQNTEAFF TGTGCCAGTAGGGAGCAGAACACTGAAGCTTTCTTT
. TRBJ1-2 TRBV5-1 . CASSLGQINGYTF TGCGCCAGCAGCTTGGGACAGATCAACGGCTACACCTTC
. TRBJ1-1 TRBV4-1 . CASRYLQINTEAFF TGCGCCAGCAGGTATCTACAGATAAACACTGAAGCTTTCTTT
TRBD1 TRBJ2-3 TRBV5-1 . CASRDRGLSTDTQYF TGCGCCAGCAGGGACAGGGGGCTGTCCACAGATACGCAGTATTTT
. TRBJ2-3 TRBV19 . CASTSSVADTQYF TGTGCCAGTACCAGTAGCGTAGCAGATACGCAGTATTTT
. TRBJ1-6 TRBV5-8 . CASSLEEGFDSPLHF TGTGCCAGCAGCTTGGAGGAGGGGTTTGATTCACCCCTCCACTTT
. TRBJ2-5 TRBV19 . CASSKQDSRGETQYF TGTGCCAGTAGTAAACAGGACAGCCGAGGGGAGACCCAGTACTTC
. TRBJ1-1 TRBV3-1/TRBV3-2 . CASSLQSGNTEAFF TGTGCCAGCAGTCTACAGAGTGGGAACACTGAAGCTTTCTTT
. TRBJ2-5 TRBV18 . CASSPQDSVQETQYF TGTGCCAGCTCACCCCAGGATAGCGTACAAGAGACCCAGTACTTC
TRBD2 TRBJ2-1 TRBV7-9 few CAITSGVNEQFF TGTGCCATTACTAGCGGGGTCAATGAGCAGTTCTTC
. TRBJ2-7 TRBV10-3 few CATRRDGTYEQYF TGTGCCACCCGGAGGGACGGCACCTACGAGCAGTACTTC
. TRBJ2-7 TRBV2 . CASKRQGGYEQYF TGTGCCAGCAAGAGACAGGGAGGCTACGAGCAGTACTTC
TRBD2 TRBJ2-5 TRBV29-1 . CSTGSARPGLAGGETQYF TGCAGCACAGGCAGTGCCCGCCCGGGGCTAGCGGGCGGCGAGACCCAGTACTTC
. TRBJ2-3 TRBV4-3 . CASSRGGGTDTQYF TGCGCCAGCAGCAGGGGAGGAGGCACAGATACGCAGTATTTT
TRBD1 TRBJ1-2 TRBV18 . CASSPTTGAGANYGYTF TGTGCCAGCTCACCCACCACAGGGGCAGGAGCTAACTATGGCTACACCTTC
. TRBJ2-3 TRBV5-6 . CASSFPGGDTQYF TGTGCCAGCAGCTTCCCTGGGGGGGATACGCAGTATTTT
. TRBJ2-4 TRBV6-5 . CASSPAGSKNIQYF TGTGCCAGCAGCCCCGCGGGGTCCAAAAACATTCAGTACTTC
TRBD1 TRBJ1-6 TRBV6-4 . CASSDLGQGNSPLHF TGTGCCAGCAGTGACCTGGGACAGGGGAATTCACCCCTCCACTTT
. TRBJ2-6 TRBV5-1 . CASSTGSGANVLTF TGCGCCAGCAGTACCGGCTCTGGGGCCAACGTCCTGACTTTC
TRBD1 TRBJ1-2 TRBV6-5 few CAARDREVNGYTF TGTGCCGCGCGGGACAGGGAAGTTAATGGCTACACCTTC
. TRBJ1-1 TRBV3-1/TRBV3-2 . CASSQGTTGNTEAFF TGTGCCAGCAGCCAAGGCACCACAGGGAACACTGAAGCTTTCTTT
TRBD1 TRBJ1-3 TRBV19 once CASSRGQGALGNTIYF TGTGCCAGTAGCCGGGGACAGGGGGCCCTCGGAAACACCATATATTTT
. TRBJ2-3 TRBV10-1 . CASSESRRTDTQYF TGCGCCAGCAGTGAGTCGCGCCGCACAGATACGCAGTATTTT
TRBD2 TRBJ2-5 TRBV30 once CAWSPGGETQYF TGTGCCTGGAGCCCGGGGGGAGAGACCCAGTACTTC
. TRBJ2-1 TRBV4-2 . CASSREYLTYNEQFF TGTGCCAGCAGCCGGGAGTATTTGACTTACAATGAGCAGTTCTTC
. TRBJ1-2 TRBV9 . CASSASRTAVGRGYGYTF TGTGCCAGCAGCGCCTCCCGGACAGCGGTCGGACGTGGGTATGGCTACACCTTC
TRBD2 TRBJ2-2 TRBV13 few CAIERGDTGELFF TGTGCCATCGAGCGGGGGGACACCGGGGAGCTGTTTTTT
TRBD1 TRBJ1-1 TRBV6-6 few CAGTDRGHTEAFF TGTGCCGGAACGGACAGGGGGCACACTGAAGCTTTCTTT
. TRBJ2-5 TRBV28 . CASSLGGQGGETQYF TGTGCCAGCAGTTTGGGTGGACAGGGAGGGGAGACCCAGTACTTC
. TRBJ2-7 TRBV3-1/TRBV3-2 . CASAQESTYEQYF TGTGCCAGCGCACAGGAGTCGACCTACGAGCAGTACTTC
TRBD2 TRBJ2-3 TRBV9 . CASSVTSGGRADTQYF TGTGCCAGCAGCGTGACTAGCGGGGGTAGGGCAGATACGCAGTATTTT